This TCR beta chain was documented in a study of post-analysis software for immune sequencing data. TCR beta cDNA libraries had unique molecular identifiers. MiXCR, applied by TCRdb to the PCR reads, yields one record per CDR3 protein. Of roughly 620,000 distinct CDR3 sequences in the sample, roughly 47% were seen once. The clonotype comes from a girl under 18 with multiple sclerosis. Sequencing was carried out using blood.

The CDR3 DNA follows: TGTGCCAGCAGTTTCGGGCAGCGGAACACTGAAGCTTTCTTT. Translating it yields CASSFGQRNTEAFF. The rearrangement uses TRBV12-3 or TRBV12-4 and TRBJ1-1; no clear D gene. The CDR3 sequence is 14 residues long. The V end was cut by 3 bases, the J end by 1 base, with 9 bases between.